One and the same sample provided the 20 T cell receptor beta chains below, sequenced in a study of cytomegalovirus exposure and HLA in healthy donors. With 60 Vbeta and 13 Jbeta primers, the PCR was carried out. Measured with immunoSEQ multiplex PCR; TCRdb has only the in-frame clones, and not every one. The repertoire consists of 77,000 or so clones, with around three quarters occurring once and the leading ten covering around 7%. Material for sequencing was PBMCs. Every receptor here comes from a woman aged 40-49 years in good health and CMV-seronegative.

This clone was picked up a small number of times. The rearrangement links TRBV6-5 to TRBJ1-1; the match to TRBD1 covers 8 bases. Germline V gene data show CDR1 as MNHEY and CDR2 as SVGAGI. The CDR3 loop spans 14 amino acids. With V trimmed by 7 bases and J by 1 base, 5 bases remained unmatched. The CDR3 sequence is CASKRDRSNTEAFF. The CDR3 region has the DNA TGTGCCAGCAAGAGGGACAGGTCGAACACTGAAGCTTTCTTT.

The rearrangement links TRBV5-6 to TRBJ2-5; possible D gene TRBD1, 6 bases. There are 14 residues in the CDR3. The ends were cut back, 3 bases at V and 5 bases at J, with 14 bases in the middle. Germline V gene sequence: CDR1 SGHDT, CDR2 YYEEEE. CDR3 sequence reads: CASSSTQGMETQYF. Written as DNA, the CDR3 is TGTGCCAGCAGCTCCACCCAGGGGATGGAGACCCAGTACTTC.

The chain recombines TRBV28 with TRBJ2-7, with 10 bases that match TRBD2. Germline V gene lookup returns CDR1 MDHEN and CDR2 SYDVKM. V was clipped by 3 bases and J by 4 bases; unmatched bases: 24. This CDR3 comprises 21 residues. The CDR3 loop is CASSFPFVLAGDREWKYEQYF. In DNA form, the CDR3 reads TGTGCCAGCAGTTTCCCTTTTGTGCTAGCGGGAGATAGAGAGTGGAAGTACGAGCAGTACTTC.

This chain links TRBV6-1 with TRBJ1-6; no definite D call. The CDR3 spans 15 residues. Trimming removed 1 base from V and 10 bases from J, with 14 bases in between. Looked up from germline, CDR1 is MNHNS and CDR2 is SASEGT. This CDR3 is CASSEVEGGRSPLHF. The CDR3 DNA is TGTGCCAGCAGTGAAGTCGAGGGAGGAAGGTCACCCCTCCACTTT.

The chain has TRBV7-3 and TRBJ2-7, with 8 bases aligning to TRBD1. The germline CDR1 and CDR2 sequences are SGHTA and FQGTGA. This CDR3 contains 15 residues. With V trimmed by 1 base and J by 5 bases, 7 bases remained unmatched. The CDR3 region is CASSLIGTGDHEQYF. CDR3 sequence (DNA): TGTGCCAGCAGCTTAATTGGGACAGGTGACCACGAGCAGTACTTC.

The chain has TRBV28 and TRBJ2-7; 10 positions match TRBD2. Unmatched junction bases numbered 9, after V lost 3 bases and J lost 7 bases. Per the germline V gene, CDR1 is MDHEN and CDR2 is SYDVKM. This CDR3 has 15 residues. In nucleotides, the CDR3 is TGTGCCAGCAGTTTCCTGGTAGCGGGAGGTCAAGAGCAGTACTTC. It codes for CASSFLVAGGQEQYF.

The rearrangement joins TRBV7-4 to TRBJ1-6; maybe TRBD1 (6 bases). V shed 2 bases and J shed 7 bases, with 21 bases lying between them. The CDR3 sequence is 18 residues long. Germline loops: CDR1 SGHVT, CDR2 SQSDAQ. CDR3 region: CASSLRMDSQTENSPLHF. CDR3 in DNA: TGTGCCAGCAGCTTAAGAATGGACAGCCAAACGGAGAATTCACCCCTCCACTTT.

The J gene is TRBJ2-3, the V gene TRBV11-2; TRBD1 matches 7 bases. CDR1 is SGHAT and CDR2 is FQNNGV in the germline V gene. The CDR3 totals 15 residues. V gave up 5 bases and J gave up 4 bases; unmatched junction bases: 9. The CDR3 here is CASSQRRQGSDTQYF. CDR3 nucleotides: TGTGCCAGCAGCCAACGACGACAGGGCTCAGATACGCAGTATTTT. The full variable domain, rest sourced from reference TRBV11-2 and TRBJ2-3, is EAGVAQSPRYKIIEKRQSVAFWCNPISGHATLYWYQQILGQGPKLLIQFQNNGVVDDSQLPKDRFSAERLKGVDSTLKIQPAKLEDSAVYLCASSQRRQGSDTQYFGPGTRLTVL.

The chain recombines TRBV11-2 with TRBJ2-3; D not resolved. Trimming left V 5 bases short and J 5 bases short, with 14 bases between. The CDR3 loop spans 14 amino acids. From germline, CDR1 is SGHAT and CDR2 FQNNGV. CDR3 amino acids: CASSIRVAVDTQYF. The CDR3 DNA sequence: TGTGCCAGCAGCATCCGGGTCGCCGTAGATACGCAGTATTTT.

CDR3 nucleotides: TGTGCCAGCAGCGACACCGGGACTCCATCCACAGATACGCAGTATTTT. It is translated as CASSDTGTPSTDTQYF. The chain is built from TRBV9 and TRBJ2-3, with D tentatively TRBD2 (6 bases). This CDR3 region has 16 residues. Germline V gene data show CDR1 as SGDLS and CDR2 as YYNGEE. Between the trimmed V and J ends, which lost 3 bases and 2 bases, there was a span of 16 bases.

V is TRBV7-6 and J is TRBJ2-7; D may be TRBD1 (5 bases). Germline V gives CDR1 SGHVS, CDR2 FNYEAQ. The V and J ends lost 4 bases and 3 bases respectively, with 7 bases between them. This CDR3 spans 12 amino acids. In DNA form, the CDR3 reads TGTGCCAGCAGCTCCGGACACTACGAGCAGTACTTC. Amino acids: CASSSGHYEQYF.

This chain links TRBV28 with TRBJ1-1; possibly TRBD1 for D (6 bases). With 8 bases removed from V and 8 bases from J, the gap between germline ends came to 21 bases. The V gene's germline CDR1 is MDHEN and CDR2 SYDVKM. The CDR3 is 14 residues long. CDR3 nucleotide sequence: TGTGCCAGCGGGGGCGGCAGGGGAAGAGGAGAAGCTTTCTTT. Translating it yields CASGGGRGRGEAFF.

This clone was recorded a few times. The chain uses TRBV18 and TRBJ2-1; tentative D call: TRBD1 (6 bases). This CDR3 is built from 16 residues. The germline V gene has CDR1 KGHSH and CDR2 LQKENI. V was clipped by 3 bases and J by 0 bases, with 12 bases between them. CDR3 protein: CASSPRTESSYNEQFF. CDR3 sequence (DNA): TGTGCCAGCTCACCGCGGACAGAGAGCTCCTACAATGAGCAGTTCTTC.

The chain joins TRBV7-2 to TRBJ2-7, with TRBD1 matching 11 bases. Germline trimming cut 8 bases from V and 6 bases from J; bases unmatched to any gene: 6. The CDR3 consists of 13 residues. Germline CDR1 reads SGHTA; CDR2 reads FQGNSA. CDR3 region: CASGQGQGAEQYF. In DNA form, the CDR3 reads TGTGCCAGCGGCCAAGGACAGGGGGCCGAGCAGTACTTC.

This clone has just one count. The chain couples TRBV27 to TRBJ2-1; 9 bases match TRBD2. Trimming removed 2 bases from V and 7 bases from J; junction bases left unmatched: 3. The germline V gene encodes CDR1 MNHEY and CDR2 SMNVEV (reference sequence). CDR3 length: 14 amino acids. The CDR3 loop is CASSLMRGGNEQFF. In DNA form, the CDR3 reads TGTGCCAGCAGTTTAATGCGGGGGGGGAATGAGCAGTTCTTC.

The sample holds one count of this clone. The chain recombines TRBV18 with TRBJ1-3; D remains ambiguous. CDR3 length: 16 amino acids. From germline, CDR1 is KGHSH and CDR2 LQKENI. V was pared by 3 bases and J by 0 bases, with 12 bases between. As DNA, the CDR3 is TGTGCCAGCTCACCCGGGTGGCAGAACTCTGGAAACACCATATATTTT. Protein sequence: CASSPGWQNSGNTIYF.

The CDR3 nucleotides read TGTGCCAGCAGCGTATTAAGCGGGGCCACAGATACGCAGTATTTT. Residues: CASSVLSGATDTQYF. The J gene is TRBJ2-3, the V gene TRBV9; 7 bases are shared with TRBD2. The CDR3 is made up of 15 amino acids. V lost 1 base to trimming and J lost 2 bases; unmatched junction nucleotides: 4. Germline loops: CDR1 SGDLS, CDR2 YYNGEE.

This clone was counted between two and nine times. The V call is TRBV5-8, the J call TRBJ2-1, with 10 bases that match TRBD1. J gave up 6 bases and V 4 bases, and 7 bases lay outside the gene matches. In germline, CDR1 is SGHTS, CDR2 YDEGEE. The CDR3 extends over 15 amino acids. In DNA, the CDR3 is TGTGCCAGCAGCAGCCCCGGGACAGGGGCCAATGAGCAGTTCTTC. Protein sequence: CASSSPGTGANEQFF.

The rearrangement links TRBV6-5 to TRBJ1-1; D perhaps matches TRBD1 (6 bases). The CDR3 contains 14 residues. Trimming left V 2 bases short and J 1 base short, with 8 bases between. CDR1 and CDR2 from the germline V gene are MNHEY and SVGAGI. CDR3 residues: CASSYGQRNTEAFF. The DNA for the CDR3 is TGTGCCAGCAGTTACGGACAGAGGAACACTGAAGCTTTCTTT.

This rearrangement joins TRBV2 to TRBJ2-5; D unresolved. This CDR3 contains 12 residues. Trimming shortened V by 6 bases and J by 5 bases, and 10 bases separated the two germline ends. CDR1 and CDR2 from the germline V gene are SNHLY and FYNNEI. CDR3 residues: CASSASWETQYF. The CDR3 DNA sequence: TGTGCCAGCAGCGCTAGTTGGGAGACCCAGTACTTC. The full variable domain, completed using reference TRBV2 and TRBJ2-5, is EPEVTQTPSHQVTQMGQEVILRCVPISNHLYFYWYRQILGQKVEFLVSFYNNEISEKSEIFDDQFSVERPDGSNFTLKIRSTKLEDSAMYFCASSASWETQYFGPGTRLLVL.